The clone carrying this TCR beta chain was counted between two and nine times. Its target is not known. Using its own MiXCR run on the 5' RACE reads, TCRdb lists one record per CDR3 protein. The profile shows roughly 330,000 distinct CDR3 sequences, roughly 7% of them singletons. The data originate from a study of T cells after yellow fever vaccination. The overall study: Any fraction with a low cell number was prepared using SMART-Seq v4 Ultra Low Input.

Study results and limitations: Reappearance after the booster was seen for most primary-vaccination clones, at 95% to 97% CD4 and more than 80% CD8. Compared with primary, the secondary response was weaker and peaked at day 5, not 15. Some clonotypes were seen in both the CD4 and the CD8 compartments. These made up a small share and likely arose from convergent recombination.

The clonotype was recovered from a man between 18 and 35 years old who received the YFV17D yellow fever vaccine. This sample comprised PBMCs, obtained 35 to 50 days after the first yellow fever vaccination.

The CDR3 region has the DNA TGCGCCAGCAGTTCTTACCGGGACGCACTGACGAACACCGGGGAGCTGTTTTTT. It specifies CASSSYRDALTNTGELFF. V gene TRBV5-1 combines with J gene TRBJ2-2, with D perhaps TRBD1 or TRBD2 (5 bases each). V shed 5 bases and J shed 0 bases, with 20 bases lying between them. The germline CDR1 and CDR2 sequences are SGHRS and YFSETQ. There are 18 residues in the CDR3.